This TCR beta chain was captured by sequencing in a study of blood T cell repertoires in COVID-19. Study-level information: The study drew acute and convalescent COVID-19 samples from the United States, Italy and Spain.

CDR1 and CDR2 from the germline V gene are LNHDA and SQIVND (reference sequence). The CDR3 consists of 15 residues. The trim removed 5 bases at V and 4 bases at J, leaving 5 bases unmatched. Original analysis: Reference gene primer amplification gave nucleated cell count estimates. Sequenced by immunoSEQ multiplex PCR; TCRdb stores in-frame clones only, minus some. Clone size and the V and J calls come from that table; the DNA yielded D and trimming. The data contain 160,000 or so clones, 78% of them seen just once; the ten biggest clones take up over 11%. The sequence was collected from a woman aged 80 or over with acute or convalescent COVID-19. Sequenced material: peripheral blood. This chain joins TRBV19 and TRBJ1-4; 9 bases are shared with TRBD1. CDR3 residues: CASSPRDRDNEKLFF. The CDR3 bases are TGTGCCAGTAGTCCCCGGGACAGGGATAATGAAAAACTGTTTTTT.